This TCR beta chain was recorded in a study of blood T cell repertoires in COVID-19. Study information: Whether acute or convalescent, the COVID-19 samples came from the United States, Italy and Spain. T cells, B-cell-depleted T cells, or PBMCs supplied cDNA or gDNA.

V was trimmed by 3 bases and J by 8 bases, leaving 13 bases between them. The germline V gene encodes CDR1 SGHAT and CDR2 FQNNGV. The CDR3 consists of 13 residues. In the original workflow: Amplification with reference gene primers provided the estimates of nucleated cell counts. The assay was immunoSEQ multiplex PCR, and TCRdb's table has in-frame clones only and misses some. V and J calls and clone size follow that table, whereas D and trimming were derived from the DNA. The table includes roughly 310,000 clones, around 90% detected once. V usage is TRBV11-2 and J usage is TRBJ1-2, with D unclear. The sequencing input was peripheral blood. The sequence came from a woman in her twenties or thirties with COVID-19, enrolled during active disease. CDR3 protein: CASSFPGLRGYTF. CDR3 nucleotides: TGTGCCAGCAGCTTTCCGGGTTTGCGGGGCTACACCTTC.